The entry that follows covers one T cell receptor beta chain sequence. This specimen belongs to a study of blood T cell repertoires in COVID-19. Overall study context: T cells, B-cell-depleted T cells, or PBMCs supplied cDNA or gDNA.

CDR3 size: 15 residues. The germline V gene has CDR1 SGHRS and CDR2 YFSETQ. V dropped 0 bases and J dropped 4; count of bases not matched to a gene: 6. In the authors' methods: Reference gene primer amplification gave nucleated cell count estimates. TCRdb's table, derived via immunoSEQ multiplex PCR, lists solely in-frame clones and lacks some. Clonal size and the V and J genes are those of that table, whereas D and trimming came from the DNA. Counted here are under 250,000 clones, over 65% occurring once; the ten biggest clones make up about 2.5%. The sequencing input was peripheral blood. This TCR came from a woman in her 70s with active or convalescent COVID-19. This chain links TRBV5-1 with TRBJ2-7; TRBD2 aligns across 8 bases. The DNA for the CDR3 is TGCGCCAGCAGCTTGGGGGGTAGCGGGACGTACGAGCAGTACTTC. It yields the protein CASSLGGSGTYEQYF.